These 14 T cell receptor beta chains were sequenced from one sample in a study of CD8+CD57+ T cells in acquired aplastic anemia. Genomic DNA was employed as the template in profiling TCR beta VDJ and CDR3. TCRdb re-called the reads with MiXCR, one entry per CDR3 protein. The table has 200,000 or so distinct CDR3 sequences, 55% to 70% seen once. Sequencing used sorted CD4+, CD8+, or CD8+CD57+ T cells (not recorded which) from PBMCs. The receptor set was obtained from a human donor with severe aplastic anemia or a healthy control (not recorded which).

The J gene is TRBJ1-1, the V gene TRBV19, with D perhaps TRBD1 (5 bases). Germline lookup yields CDR1 LNHDA and CDR2 SQIVND (reference sequence). Between the trimmed V and J ends, which lost 0 bases and 1 base, there was a span of 9 bases. This CDR3 is built from 15 residues. In nucleotides, the CDR3 is TGTGCCAGTAGTATAGATGGAGGGGAGAACACTGAAGCTTTCTTT. This sequence encodes CASSIDGGENTEAFF.

The gene calls are TRBV7-2 and TRBJ2-5; D is ambiguous. This CDR3 is 15 amino acids long. V lost 2 bases and J 5 bases, leaving 15 bases between the germline ends. CDR1 and CDR2 (germline): SGHTA, FQGNSA. CDR3 DNA sequence: TGTGCCAGCAGCTTAAGTACGTTCCCCGCCGAGACCCAGTACTTC. This encodes CASSLSTFPAETQYF.

The V call is TRBV7-9, the J call TRBJ2-7; D possibly corresponds to TRBD2 (5 bases). Germline V gene sequence: CDR1 SEHNR, CDR2 FQNEAQ (reference sequence). The CDR3 runs 15 residues. Trimming took off 5 bases at V and 0 bases at J, with 14 bases between the two ends. The CDR3 sequence: CASSRSSGNSYEQYF. In nucleotides, the CDR3 is TGTGCCAGCAGCCGATCATCCGGGAACTCCTACGAGCAGTACTTC.

The chain has TRBV20-1 and TRBJ2-3, with D maybe TRBD2 (7 bases). Trimming shortened V by 0 bases and J by 2 bases, and 12 bases separated the two germline ends. CDR3 length: 15 amino acids. The germline CDR1 and CDR2 sequences are DFQATT and SNEGSKA (reference sequence). CDR3 nucleotide sequence: TGCAGTGCTAGAGACTGGGGGGGGCCCACAGATACGCAGTATTTT. Residues: CSARDWGGPTDTQYF.

This clonotype was recorded a few times. The V gene is TRBV19, the J gene TRBJ2-5, with D tentatively TRBD1 (6 bases). This CDR3 comprises 16 residues. Germline V gene lookup returns CDR1 LNHDA and CDR2 SQIVND (reference sequence). Trimming left V 3 bases short and J 2 bases short, with 16 bases between. CDR3 residues: CASSMGDRTAQETQYF. CDR3 DNA sequence: TGTGCCAGTAGTATGGGGGATAGGACAGCTCAAGAGACCCAGTACTTC.

Ten or more counts support this clonotype. The chain carries TRBV6-1 and TRBJ2-3, with 8 bases matching TRBD2. The CDR3 contains 15 residues. The V and J ends lost 1 base and 4 bases, in that order; junction bases with no gene match: 4. CDR1 and CDR2 (germline): MNHNS, SASEGT. CDR3: CASSEVRGGADTQYF. The CDR3 nucleotides read TGTGCCAGCAGTGAAGTTCGGGGGGGAGCAGATACGCAGTATTTT.

The chain carries TRBV20-1 and TRBJ1-1; perhaps TRBD1 as D (5 bases). This CDR3 spans 10 amino acids. Germline CDR1 is DFQATT and CDR2 is SNEGSKA (reference sequence). The CDR3 reads CRPSRAEAFF. CDR3 nucleotides: TGCCGACCGTCCAGGGCTGAAGCTTTCTTT.

This sequence joins TRBV29-1 and TRBJ2-3; D may be TRBD1 or TRBD2 (5 bases each). Germline lookup yields CDR1 SQVTM and CDR2 ANQGSEA. CDR3 length: 13 amino acids. Trimming pared 6 bases from V and 0 bases from J, leaving 10 bases between. The CDR3 sequence: CSVEGSSTDTQYF. The CDR3 bases are TGCAGCGTAGAGGGGTCTAGCACAGATACGCAGTATTTT.

There are many counts of this clonotype. V gene TRBV19 combines with J gene TRBJ2-1, with 7 positions matching TRBD1. The V and J ends lost 3 bases and 5 bases, in that order; junction bases with no gene match: 7. The CDR3 length is 15 residues. Germline lookup yields CDR1 LNHDA and CDR2 SQIVND (reference sequence). CDR3 nucleotides: TGTGCCAGTAGTATTTGGGGGACAGCAAACAATGAGCAGTTCTTC. Translating gives CASSIWGTANNEQFF.

This clonotype came up many times. The V and J genes are TRBV5-5 and TRBJ2-7, with TRBD1 matching 8 bases. Germline-derived CDR1 and CDR2 are SGHKS and YYEKEE (reference sequence). The CDR3 covers 16 residues. Trimming took 6 bases from V and 3 from J; bases not matched to a gene: 14. The CDR3 DNA follows: TGTGCCAGCACTGATGACGAGGGACAGGAAGACTACGAGCAGTACTTC. Amino acid sequence: CASTDDEGQEDYEQYF.

This sequence joins TRBV7-9 and TRBJ2-3; tentative D call: TRBD1 (6 bases). The V gene's germline CDR1 is SEHNR and CDR2 FQNEAQ (reference sequence). This CDR3 comprises 13 residues. V lost 5 bases and J lost 6, with 12 bases in between. DNA of the CDR3: TGTGCCAGCAGCCCAGGGGTAACGGATACGCAGTATTTT. Translation: CASSPGVTDTQYF.

This chain joins TRBV19 and TRBJ1-1; D remains unclear. The V and J ends lost 2 bases and 1 base respectively, with 5 bases between them. The CDR3 extends over 13 amino acids. Germline CDR1 and CDR2: LNHDA and SQIVND (reference sequence). The CDR3 region is CASSIKGNTEAFF. The CDR3 DNA is TGTGCCAGTAGTATAAAAGGGAACACTGAAGCTTTCTTT.

In its sample, this clonotype was seen many times. The chain joins TRBV6-1 to TRBJ2-1; tentative D call: TRBD2 (6 bases). The CDR3 is 14 residues long. The V gene's germline CDR1 is MNHNS and CDR2 SASEGT. Trimming stripped 6 bases from V and 0 bases from J, with 9 bases between. CDR3 in amino acids: CASRTRSSYNEQFF. CDR3 nucleotide sequence: TGTGCCAGCAGGACTAGAAGCTCCTACAATGAGCAGTTCTTC.

V gene TRBV19 combines with J gene TRBJ1-5; tentatively, D is TRBD1 (6 bases). The CDR3 has 12 residues. Germline assignment: CDR1 LNHDA and CDR2 SQIVND (reference sequence). Trimming stripped 10 bases from V and 4 bases from J, with 11 bases between. CDR3 nucleotide sequence: TGTGCCACCGCCGACAGGAATCAGCCCCAGCATTTT. This gives the protein CATADRNQPQHF. The full variable domain, rest sourced from reference TRBV19 and TRBJ1-5, is DGGITQSPKYLFRKEGQNVTLSCEQNLNHDAMYWYRQDPGQGLRLIYYSQIVNDFQKGDIAEGYSVSREKKESFPLTVTSAQKNPTAFYLCATADRNQPQHFGDGTRLSIL.